The 23 T cell receptor beta chains in this list originate from one sample, sequenced in a study of blood T cell repertoires in COVID-19. The assay was immunoSEQ multiplex PCR, and TCRdb's table has in-frame clones only and misses some. Of tens of thousands of clones listed, approximately 83% are singletons. Source material: peripheral blood. The receptors shown here come from a man aged 70 or older with acute or convalescent COVID-19.

This rearrangement joins TRBV3-1 (or the pseudogene TRBV3-2) to TRBJ2-5; no clear D gene. The V end lost 2 bases, the J end lost 6 bases, and 7 bases lay between the germline ends. CDR3 size: 12 residues. Germline V gene sequence: CDR1 LGHDT, CDR2 YNNKEL (reference sequence). CDR3 region: CASSQTRQTQYF. The CDR3 DNA sequence: TGTGCCAGCAGCCAAACGAGGCAGACCCAGTACTTC.

The gene calls are TRBV19 and TRBJ1-4; 7 bases are shared with TRBD1. The CDR3 contains 15 residues. Germline V gene sequence: CDR1 LNHDA, CDR2 SQIVND (reference sequence). The J segment lost 8 bases and the V segment lost 7 bases, leaving 13 bases of the junction unmatched. The CDR3 is CASTPRQGMEEKLFF. As DNA, the CDR3 is TGTGCCAGTACCCCCCGACAGGGTATGGAAGAAAAACTGTTTTTT. The variable domain in full, with the rest retrieved from reference TRBV19 and TRBJ1-4, is DGGITQSPKYLFRKEGQNVTLSCEQNLNHDAMYWYRQDPGQGLRLIYYSQIVNDFQKGDIAEGYSVSREKKESFPLTVTSAQKNPTAFYLCASTPRQGMEEKLFFGSGTQLSVL.

In this sample, this clone turned up once. The V and J genes are TRBV4-3 and TRBJ2-6; D perhaps matches TRBD1 (6 bases). Trimming shortened V by 4 bases and J by 6 bases, and 25 bases separated the two germline ends. CDR1 is LGHNA, CDR2 YSLEER, per germline. The CDR3 loop spans 19 amino acids. The CDR3 protein is CASSPHQGPGEMKANVLTF. The CDR3 coding sequence is TGCGCCAGCAGCCCCCATCAAGGGCCAGGGGAGATGAAGGCCAACGTCCTGACTTTC.

V usage is TRBV7-2 and J usage is TRBJ2-6; TRBD2 agrees at 7 bases. From germline, CDR1 is SGHTA and CDR2 FQGNSA. Trimming removed 8 bases from V and 2 bases from J; junction bases left unmatched: 0. CDR3 size: 13 residues. CDR3 DNA: TGTGCCAGCGGGGGGGCTGGGGCCAACGTCCTGACTTTC. Translating it yields CASGGAGANVLTF.

The rearrangement links TRBV5-1 to TRBJ2-5; possibly TRBD2 for D (6 bases). The CDR3 is 13 amino acids. The germline V and J ends were trimmed by 4 bases and 2 bases, with 9 bases remaining between them. Germline lookup yields CDR1 SGHRS and CDR2 YFSETQ. This chain's CDR3 is CASSDGGQETQYF. CDR3 nucleotide sequence: TGCGCCAGCAGCGATGGGGGGCAAGAGACCCAGTACTTC.

This chain joins TRBV7-9 and TRBJ1-5, with D perhaps matching TRBD1 (5 bases). The V gene lost 5 bases and the J gene lost 0 bases, with 11 bases spanning the gap. The germline gives CDR1 SEHNR, CDR2 FQNEAQ (reference sequence). There are 15 residues in the CDR3. Here the CDR3 DNA reads TGTGCCAGCAGCGAAACAGGTATTAGCAATCAGCCCCAGCATTTT. Residues: CASSETGISNQPQHF.

V gene TRBV28 combines with J gene TRBJ1-5; TRBD1 matches at 8 bases. Germline lookup yields CDR1 MDHEN and CDR2 SYDVKM. The CDR3 runs to 16 residues. V shed 5 bases, J shed 2 bases, and the junction held 8 bases outside the gene matches. The CDR3 DNA follows: TGTGCCAGCAGTGCCTCAGGGGGCATGGGCAATCAGCCCCAGCATTTT. As protein: CASSASGGMGNQPQHF.

With regard to this clone: This sample includes further DNA sequences coding for the same CDR3. The chain links TRBV29-1 to TRBJ1-1; 10 positions match TRBD1. The CDR3 loop spans 13 amino acids. The germline V gene has CDR1 SQVTM and CDR2 ANQGSEA. V shed 6 bases and J 7 bases; nucleotides not matched to a gene: 8. The CDR3 loop reads CSVETGTGDEAFF. CDR3 coding DNA: TGCAGCGTCGAAACCGGGACAGGGGATGAAGCTTTCTTT.

In its sample, this clone was seen once. Distinct nucleotide sequences in the sample also encode this CDR3. The chain uses TRBV12-3 or TRBV12-4 and TRBJ1-6; D unclear. V was clipped by 5 bases and J by 7 bases, with 9 bases between them. The CDR3 covers 13 residues. The CDR3 loop is CASSLAGNSPLHF. CDR3 bases: TGTGCCAGCAGTCTTGCGGGAAATTCACCCCTCCACTTT.

The CDR3 loop is CASSFSSGSSYNEQFF. CDR3 sequence (DNA): TGTGCCAGCAGCTTTTCTAGCGGTAGCTCCTACAATGAGCAGTTCTTC. This chain uses TRBV5-6 with TRBJ2-1; TRBD2 matches at 7 bases. The ends lost 2 bases at V and 0 bases at J; junction bases unmatched: 5. The CDR3 spans 16 residues. The germline CDR1 and CDR2 sequences are SGHDT and YYEEEE. The full variable domain, rest sourced from reference TRBV5-6 and TRBJ2-1, is DAGVTQSPTHLIKTRGQQVTLRCSPKSGHDTVSWYQQALGQGPQFIFQYYEEEERQRGNFPDRFSGHQFPNYSSELNVNALLLGDSALYLCASSFSSGSSYNEQFFGPGTRLTVL.

V is TRBV6-5 and J is TRBJ1-5, with 8 nucleotides matching TRBD1. CDR1 and CDR2 (germline): MNHEY, SVGAGI. This CDR3 region has 13 residues. The J segment lost 5 bases and the V segment lost 11 bases, leaving 8 bases of the junction unmatched. CDR3 in amino acids: CAGRTGQDQPQHF. For the CDR3, the DNA is TGTGCCGGACGGACAGGGCAGGATCAGCCCCAGCATTTT.

The genes are TRBV29-1 and TRBJ1-2; TRBD1 is a possible D gene (6 bases). Per germline, CDR1 SQVTM and CDR2 ANQGSEA. V lost 2 bases and J lost 4, with 14 bases in between. This CDR3 spans 14 amino acids. CDR3 DNA: TGCAGCGTTGAACCCATCGACAGGTCCTATGGCTACACCTTC. Translation gives CSVEPIDRSYGYTF.

This rearrangement joins TRBV2 to TRBJ1-1, with D uncertain. With 1 base removed from V and 5 bases from J, the gap between germline ends came to 8 bases. Germline lookup yields CDR1 SNHLY and CDR2 FYNNEI. The CDR3 runs to 13 residues. CDR3 coding DNA: TGTGCCAGCAGTGAAGGGTTAGAGACTGAAGCTTTCTTT. It codes for CASSEGLETEAFF.

J is TRBJ1-4 and V is TRBV30, with no clear D. The CDR3 covers 15 residues. Germline V gene sequence: CDR1 GTSNPN, CDR2 SVGIG (reference sequence). V was cut by 0 bases and J by 8 bases, with 16 bases left in between. The CDR3 nucleotides are TGTGCCTGGAGTGTTTTTCCGGGAGGAGGAGAAAAACTGTTTTTT. The encoded protein is CAWSVFPGGGEKLFF.

The V and J genes are TRBV28 and TRBJ2-3; 10 bases map to TRBD2. The J segment lost 1 base and the V segment lost 5 bases, leaving 9 bases of the junction unmatched. The germline V gene encodes CDR1 MDHEN and CDR2 SYDVKM. The CDR3 runs 17 residues. CDR3 DNA sequence: TGTGCCAGCAGTGCGCTAGCGGGAGTGTATGGCACAGATACGCAGTATTTT. This gives the protein CASSALAGVYGTDTQYF.

The CDR3 DNA sequence: TGCGCCAGCAGCTTGGAGGCTGGAGCGGGAGGAACAGATACGCAGTATTTT. This translates into CASSLEAGAGGTDTQYF. The gene calls are TRBV5-1 and TRBJ2-3; 9 bases line up with TRBD2. The CDR3 totals 17 residues. After removal of 0 bases from V and 3 bases from J, the junction contained 8 bases not matched to a gene. Per the germline V gene, CDR1 is SGHRS and CDR2 is YFSETQ.

The chain couples TRBV4-2 to TRBJ2-1; TRBD2 matches at 7 bases. The germline V gene encodes CDR1 LGHNA and CDR2 YNFKEQ. Losses at the gene ends were 8 bases for V and 5 bases for J; bases not matched to a gene: 9. The CDR3 extends over 14 amino acids. The CDR3 nucleotides are TGTGCCAGCTTAGCGGGTGGGAATAACAATGAGCAGTTCTTC. This sequence encodes CASLAGGNNNEQFF.

The V call is TRBV4-3, the J call TRBJ1-2, with TRBD1 matching 7 bases. Germline V gene data show CDR1 as LGHNA and CDR2 as YSLEER. This CDR3 comprises 16 residues. The trim removed 0 bases at V and 4 bases at J, leaving 8 bases unmatched. CDR3 protein: CASSQEAGTDLYGYTF. The DNA for the CDR3 is TGCGCCAGCAGCCAAGAAGCAGGGACAGACCTCTATGGCTACACCTTC.

This clone was seen a handful of times. The chain joins TRBV25-1 to TRBJ2-5, with 7 bases fitting TRBD2. Germline assignment: CDR1 MGHDK and CDR2 SYGVNS. Trimming cost V 3 bases and J 2 bases; bases outside gene matches: 6. CDR3 size: 15 residues. The CDR3 spells CASSDGEGGQETQYF. In DNA, the CDR3 is TGTGCCAGCAGTGATGGGGAGGGAGGTCAAGAGACCCAGTACTTC. The variable domain in full, completed from reference TRBV25-1 and TRBJ2-5, reads EADIYQTPRYLVIGTGKKITLECSQTMGHDKMYWYQQDPGMELHLIHYSYGVNSTEKGDLSSESTVSRIRTEHFPLTLESARPSHTSQYLCASSDGEGGQETQYFGPGTRLLVL.

This clone was seen more than once but under ten times. This chain uses TRBV20-1 with TRBJ2-2, with D unresolved. In germline, CDR1 is DFQATT, CDR2 SNEGSKA (reference sequence). V was trimmed by 3 bases and J by 3 bases, leaving 5 bases between them. The CDR3 runs 12 residues. CDR3 sequence (DNA): TGCAGTGCTAGTGGAGACACCGGGGAGCTGTTTTTT. Its translation: CSASGDTGELFF.

The genes are TRBV3-1 (or the pseudogene TRBV3-2) and TRBJ1-2; a weak D match, TRBD1 (5 bases). Germline loops: CDR1 LGHDT, CDR2 YNNKEL (reference sequence). The CDR3 loop spans 14 amino acids. V was trimmed by 4 bases and J by 4 bases, leaving 13 bases between them. Written as DNA, the CDR3 is TGTGCCAGCAGCCCGTCCCGACAGACCTATGGCTACACCTTC. Translation gives CASSPSRQTYGYTF.

The rearrangement uses TRBV4-2 and TRBJ2-1, with D possibly matching TRBD2 (6 bases). Between the trimmed V and J ends, which lost 0 bases and 4 bases, there was a span of 16 bases. This CDR3 comprises 17 residues. CDR1 and CDR2 from the germline V gene are LGHNA and YNFKEQ. The CDR3 protein is CASSQESAGRGYNEQFF. The CDR3 DNA is TGTGCCAGCAGCCAAGAATCTGCGGGACGGGGATACAATGAGCAGTTCTTC.

The chain has TRBV5-4 and TRBJ1-2; D not certain. Per the germline V gene, CDR1 is SGHNT and CDR2 is YYREEE (reference sequence). The V end was cut by 1 base, the J end by 6 bases, with 16 bases between. This CDR3 is built from 15 residues. The DNA of the CDR3 is TGTGCCAGCAGCTTGAAGGAGGGTGGTTCGCATGGCTACACCTTC. Protein: CASSLKEGGSHGYTF.